These 5 T cell receptor beta chains originate from one sample sequenced in a study of OX40 agonist ivuxolimab in advanced cancers. Clones were sequenced by immunoSEQ multiplex PCR, and TCRdb holds only the in-frame ones, with some missing. Of 55,000 to 80,000 clones in the sample, more than 70% were seen once. Sample: CD4+ or CD8+ T cells sorted from blood, taken in a trial of the OX40 agonist ivuxolimab. Receptors originate from an adult with an advanced solid tumor such as melanoma, head and neck, liver or kidney cancer.

CDR3 coding DNA: TGCAGCGGGGACAGTGACAATGAGCAGTTCTTC. This codes for CSGDSDNEQFF. This rearrangement joins TRBV29-1 to TRBJ2-1; 7 bases agree with TRBD1. The CDR3 covers 11 residues. Per the germline V gene, CDR1 is SQVTM and CDR2 is ANQGSEA. With 7 bases clipped from V and 5 bases from J, the junction kept 2 bases outside the gene matches.

The V call is TRBV19, the J call TRBJ1-3, with 7 bases matching TRBD1. Germline V lookup: CDR1 LNHDA, CDR2 SQIVND (reference sequence). The CDR3 covers 16 residues. The J segment lost 0 bases and the V segment lost 6 bases, leaving 8 bases of the junction unmatched. CDR3 loop: CASRRSGTASGNTIYF. In nucleotides, the CDR3 is TGTGCCAGTAGGCGATCCGGGACAGCCTCTGGAAACACCATATATTTT.

This clone was counted a few times. The genes are TRBV27 and TRBJ2-1, with D perhaps TRBD2 (5 bases). V dropped 5 bases and J dropped 5 bases, with 19 bases sitting between them. The CDR3 spans 16 residues. Germline CDR1 MNHEY, CDR2 SMNVEV (reference sequence). In DNA form, the CDR3 reads TGTGCCAGCAGTCAAGGGAGCTCCTACAACCACAATGAGCAGTTCTTC. Its protein product is CASSQGSSYNHNEQFF.

The chain has TRBV6-1 and TRBJ2-5; 9 positions match TRBD1. CDR3 length equals 17 residues. Germline CDR1 MNHNS, CDR2 SASEGT. With 1 base clipped from V and 5 bases from J, the junction kept 11 bases outside the gene matches. The CDR3 nucleotides are TGTGCCAGCAGTGAAGGGGACAGGGAGCGGTTAAGGGAGACCCAGTACTTC. This gives the protein CASSEGDRERLRETQYF.

There are a few counts of this clone. The chain recombines TRBV2 with TRBJ1-2; D might be TRBD1 (5 bases). The CDR3 length is 12 residues. The V end lost 8 bases, the J end lost 1 base, and 8 bases lay between the germline ends. Germline V lookup: CDR1 SNHLY, CDR2 FYNNEI. CDR3 sequence: CASGADNYGYTF. The CDR3, as DNA: TGTGCCAGCGGGGCGGATAACTATGGCTACACCTTC.